These 28 T cell receptor beta chains were all obtained from the same sample, sequenced in a study of graft-versus-host responses after intestinal transplantation. Their antigen targets remain unknown. Sequencing used immunoSEQ multiplex PCR; TCRdb keeps in-frame clones, though not all of them. The sample contains 75,000 to 100,000 clones, roughly 87% of which appear only once. The sample was unstimulated CD8+ T cells sorted from spleen or lymph node cells, taken before intestinal transplant. The origin of the receptors is a human donor who received an intestinal transplant.

The J gene is TRBJ1-1, the V gene TRBV25-1, with a weak D call TRBD1 (6 bases). The germline V gene has CDR1 MGHDK and CDR2 SYGVNS. Trimming stripped 6 bases from V and 5 bases from J, with 10 bases between. The CDR3 is 12 residues long. The CDR3: CASSLGATEAFF. The CDR3 DNA is TGTGCCAGCAGCCTGGGGGCGACTGAAGCTTTCTTT.

The chain has TRBV6-1 and TRBJ1-3; the D is unclear. Between the trimmed V and J ends, which lost 5 bases and 2 bases, there was a span of 7 bases. CDR1 MNHNS and CDR2 SASEGT come from the germline V gene. The CDR3 extends over 13 amino acids. CDR3 nucleotide sequence: TGTGCCAGCAGTTATCAAACTGGAAACACCATATATTTT. Translating gives CASSYQTGNTIYF.

About this clone itself: Other DNA sequences within the sample encode an identical CDR3. The rearrangement joins TRBV11-2 to TRBJ2-7; a weak D match, TRBD2 (6 bases). The CDR3 length is 13 residues. Germline CDR1 and CDR2: SGHAT and FQNNGV. V was pared by 1 base and J by 3 bases, with 7 bases between. For the CDR3, the DNA is TGTGCCAGCAGCTTAGGGACTAACTACGAGCAGTACTTC. Translated, it gives CASSLGTNYEQYF.

This chain joins TRBV19 and TRBJ1-1; D remains unclear. The CDR3 has 16 amino acids. V lost 3 bases and J 6 bases, leaving 20 bases between the germline ends. Looked up from germline, CDR1 is LNHDA and CDR2 is SQIVND (reference sequence). The CDR3 here is CASSISPWAEFAEAFF. CDR3 DNA sequence: TGTGCCAGTAGTATTAGCCCCTGGGCCGAATTCGCTGAAGCTTTCTTT.

V is TRBV4-1 and J is TRBJ2-5; the D gene is possibly TRBD2 (6 bases). The CDR3 runs to 15 residues. Germline CDR1 is MGHRA and CDR2 is YSYEKL. V dropped 0 bases and J dropped 5 bases, with 13 bases sitting between them. The CDR3 nucleotides are TGCGCCAGCAGCCAAGATCCGGGGGAGGAGGAGACCCAGTACTTC. This encodes CASSQDPGEEETQYF.

This chain uses TRBV5-1 with TRBJ2-1; possibly TRBD1 or TRBD2 for D (6 bases each). The V gene's germline CDR1 is SGHRS and CDR2 YFSETQ. Deletions cut 0 bases from V and 4 bases from J, with 14 bases between. The CDR3 contains 16 residues. CDR3 amino acids: CASSLGVGGKYNEQFF. CDR3 coding DNA: TGCGCCAGCAGCTTGGGGGTCGGGGGCAAATACAATGAGCAGTTCTTC.

The chain uses TRBV5-6 and TRBJ2-2; D might be TRBD2 (7 bases). The CDR3 length is 16 residues. V was shortened by 2 bases and J by 3 bases, with 14 bases between the two germline ends. CDR1 and CDR2 (germline): SGHDT, YYEEEE. In nucleotides, the CDR3 is TGTGCCAGCAGCTTTCTGAGGGGGGGCGACACCGGGGAGCTGTTTTTT. Protein: CASSFLRGGDTGELFF.

This sequence joins TRBV5-4 and TRBJ2-7; 10 bases are a match to TRBD2. The CDR3 extends over 16 amino acids. Unmatched junction bases numbered 7, after V lost 2 bases and J lost 2 bases. The germline gives CDR1 SGHNT, CDR2 YYREEE (reference sequence). The CDR3 reads CASSLTSGGATYEQYF. The CDR3 DNA reads as TGTGCCAGCAGCTTAACAAGCGGGGGGGCAACCTACGAGCAGTACTTC.

This chain joins TRBV11-2 and TRBJ1-6; tentative D call: TRBD1 (6 bases). The germline V gene has CDR1 SGHAT and CDR2 FQNNGV. Trimming removed 2 bases at V and 7 bases at J, with 21 bases between. The CDR3 totals 18 residues. The CDR3, as DNA: TGTGCCAGCAGCTTATTCAGCCCGGGGGGCCTAGGGAATTCACCCCTCCACTTT. It yields the protein CASSLFSPGGLGNSPLHF.

This chain uses TRBV6-6 with TRBJ2-7; no firm D call. This CDR3 has 11 amino acids. CDR1 is MNHNY and CDR2 is SVGAGI in the germline V gene (reference sequence). Trimming stripped 2 bases from V and 4 bases from J, with 3 bases between. The CDR3 here is CASSYRYEQYF. The CDR3 nucleotides are TGTGCCAGCAGTTACCGGTACGAGCAGTACTTC.

V is TRBV7-8 and J is TRBJ1-5; D unresolved. V was pared by 5 bases and J by 1 base, with 6 bases between. Germline values: CDR1 SGHVS, CDR2 FQNEAQ. The CDR3 length is 13 residues. The CDR3 sequence: CASSGRSNQPQHF. CDR3 sequence (DNA): TGTGCCAGCAGCGGACGGAGCAATCAGCCCCAGCATTTT.

The chain combines TRBV27 with TRBJ2-7, with TRBD2 identical over 11 bases. J lost 0 bases, V lost 2 bases, and 9 bases had no gene match. The CDR3 is 18 amino acids. Germline lookup yields CDR1 MNHEY and CDR2 SMNVEV (reference sequence). CDR3: CASSLHGLAGRSSYEQYF. The DNA of the CDR3 is TGTGCCAGCAGTTTACATGGACTAGCGGGTCGGAGCTCCTACGAGCAGTACTTC.

V and J are TRBV14 and TRBJ1-6; TRBD1 agrees at 9 bases. The CDR3 consists of 17 residues. Per the germline V gene, CDR1 is SGHDN and CDR2 is FVKESK. With V trimmed by 7 bases and J by 4 bases, 11 bases remained unmatched. The DNA for the CDR3 is TGTGCCAGCACCCCGATCGACAGGGGGGAATATAATTCACCCCTCCACTTT. Amino acids: CASTPIDRGEYNSPLHF.

Comments on this clone: The junction and the germline gene differ at one end; a read error may be behind it. The chain uses TRBV7-6 and TRBJ2-1; a possible D gene is TRBD2 (5 bases). CDR3 size: 14 residues. Germline V CDR1 and CDR2: SGHVS, FNYEAQ. The CDR3, as DNA: TGTGCCAGCAGCCTAGCAGCCTCAGTAAATGAGCAGTTCTTC. It specifies CASSLAASVNEQFF.

This clone occurred once. The chain links TRBV9 to TRBJ1-5, with a weak D call TRBD1 (6 bases). Germline V lookup: CDR1 SGDLS, CDR2 YYNGEE. The CDR3 consists of 14 residues. The V end was cut by 3 bases, the J end by 1 base, with 8 bases between. The CDR3: CASSAQGSNQPQHF. The CDR3 DNA sequence: TGTGCCAGCAGCGCACAGGGAAGCAATCAGCCCCAGCATTTT.

The chain joins TRBV7-6 to TRBJ1-1, with no clear D. The germline gives CDR1 SGHVS, CDR2 FNYEAQ. The CDR3 contains 14 residues. V shed 3 bases and J shed 3 bases, with 11 bases lying between them. The CDR3 reads CASSFVGSYTEAFF. CDR3 coding DNA: TGTGCCAGCAGCTTTGTAGGTAGTTACACTGAAGCTTTCTTT.

The DNA of the CDR3 is TGTGCCAGTAGACTCACAGGGGGTTGGCAGCCCCAGCATTTT. Its translation: CASRLTGGWQPQHF. V and J are TRBV19 and TRBJ1-5, with 8 bases aligning to TRBD1. Trimming removed 6 bases from V and 7 bases from J; junction bases left unmatched: 8. CDR1 is LNHDA and CDR2 is SQIVND in the germline V gene (reference sequence). The CDR3 has 14 amino acids.

The chain carries TRBV27 and TRBJ2-2, with TRBD2 as a possible D gene (6 bases). The V gene lost 2 bases and the J gene lost 9 bases, with 16 bases spanning the gap. The CDR3 has 15 residues. The V gene's germline CDR1 is MNHEY and CDR2 SMNVEV (reference sequence). In DNA form, the CDR3 reads TGTGCCAGCAGTTTAGGCGGGATGCTAACCCGGGAGCTGTTTTTT. Translated: CASSLGGMLTRELFF.

V gene TRBV7-9 combines with J gene TRBJ2-3; D tentatively fits TRBD1 or TRBD2 (5 bases each). V was clipped by 3 bases and J by 6 bases, with 16 bases between them. The germline gives CDR1 SEHNR, CDR2 FQNEAQ (reference sequence). The CDR3 contains 15 residues. The CDR3 loop reads CASSFGTTPVDTQYF. For the CDR3, the DNA is TGTGCCAGCAGCTTCGGGACCACCCCGGTGGATACGCAGTATTTT.

This chain connects TRBV7-9 to TRBJ1-1; no reliable D call. Germline-derived CDR1 and CDR2 are SEHNR and FQNEAQ (reference sequence). The ends were cut back, 5 bases at V and 2 bases at J, with 6 bases in the middle. The CDR3 has 12 residues. CDR3 coding DNA: TGTGCCAGCAGCGTACCCAACACTGAAGCTTTCTTT. It yields the protein CASSVPNTEAFF.

This chain uses TRBV6-5 with TRBJ1-4, with D perhaps TRBD1 (5 bases). V lost 2 bases, J lost 8 bases, and 12 bases lay in between. The CDR3 has 14 amino acids. The germline V gene has CDR1 MNHEY and CDR2 SVGAGI. The CDR3 spells CASSYHKGDEKLFF. Written as DNA, the CDR3 is TGTGCCAGCAGTTACCACAAAGGGGACGAAAAACTGTTTTTT.

The chain combines TRBV5-4 with TRBJ1-1, with D possibly matching TRBD1 (6 bases). Germline assignment: CDR1 SGHNT and CDR2 YYREEE (reference sequence). The CDR3 is 16 amino acids. Trimming cost V 4 bases and J 5 bases, with 21 bases left between them. CDR3 in amino acids: CASSRGGGGGGTEAFF. CDR3 DNA sequence: TGTGCCAGCAGCAGAGGTGGAGGGGGGGGAGGTACTGAAGCTTTCTTT.

The chain is built from TRBV7-3 and TRBJ2-2, with a tentative D call TRBD2 (5 bases). Germline loops: CDR1 SGHTA, CDR2 FQGTGA. This CDR3 comprises 15 residues. Trimming removed 1 base from V and 5 bases from J, with 11 bases in between. The CDR3 region is CASSLNEGRTGELFF. The CDR3 coding sequence is TGTGCCAGCAGCTTAAACGAGGGAAGGACCGGGGAGCTGTTTTTT.

This clone was counted a few times. The chain links TRBV9 to TRBJ1-1; the D gene is possibly TRBD1 (6 bases). Germline-derived CDR1 and CDR2 are SGDLS and YYNGEE. The CDR3 totals 15 residues. V lost 5 bases and J lost 4, with 18 bases in between. Here the CDR3 DNA reads TGTGCCAGCAGTCATACAGGGTTTTTGGGCACTGAAGCTTTCTTT. It codes for CASSHTGFLGTEAFF.

V usage is TRBV28 and J usage is TRBJ1-4, with D tentatively TRBD1 (5 bases). Germline CDR1 MDHEN, CDR2 SYDVKM. The CDR3 totals 15 residues. V was clipped by 2 bases and J by 5 bases, with 12 bases between them. CDR3 amino acids: CASSLGASLNEKLFF. The CDR3 DNA reads TGTGCCAGCAGTTTAGGGGCCAGCCTAAATGAAAAACTGTTTTTT.

V gene TRBV25-1 combines with J gene TRBJ2-1; tentative D call: TRBD2 (5 bases). This CDR3 comprises 14 residues. V lost 1 base to trimming and J lost 5 bases, with 9 bases between them. The germline CDR1 and CDR2 sequences are MGHDK and SYGVNS. The CDR3 DNA is TGTGCCAGCAGTGAATTCGGACTGAACAATGAGCAGTTCTTC. This encodes CASSEFGLNNEQFF.

J is TRBJ2-7 and V is TRBV5-6; weak D call: TRBD1 (6 bases). Germline V lookup: CDR1 SGHDT, CDR2 YYEEEE. This CDR3 comprises 16 residues. Trimming shortened V by 0 bases and J by 1 base, and 14 bases separated the two germline ends. The CDR3: CASSLEGVRVSYEQYF. The DNA of the CDR3 is TGTGCCAGCAGCTTGGAGGGGGTCAGAGTGTCCTACGAGCAGTACTTC. Full variable domain (outside the CDR3, taken from reference TRBV5-6 and TRBJ2-7): DAGVTQSPTHLIKTRGQQVTLRCSPKSGHDTVSWYQQALGQGPQFIFQYYEEEERQRGNFPDRFSGHQFPNYSSELNVNALLLGDSALYLCASSLEGVRVSYEQYFGPGTRLTVT.

The V and J genes are TRBV4-1 and TRBJ2-7; 10 bases agree with TRBD2. V was clipped by 2 bases and J by 2 bases; unmatched bases: 3. Per the germline V gene, CDR1 is MGHRA and CDR2 is YSYEKL. The CDR3 consists of 15 residues. The CDR3 is CASSQHSGGTYEQYF. CDR3 bases: TGCGCCAGCAGCCAACATAGCGGGGGGACCTACGAGCAGTACTTC.